A few counts support the clone carrying this T cell receptor beta chain. Original methodology: Nucleated cell counts were estimated from reference gene primer amplification. Profiling relied on immunoSEQ multiplex PCR, and the TCRdb table lists in-frame clones only, not all of them. From that table come the V and J calls and clone size; the DNA was used to work out D and trimming. The repertoire holds 150,000 to 200,000 clones, 75% to 90% seen once, with approximately 8% in the top ten. The data stem from a study of blood T cell repertoires in COVID-19. Study context: Both acute and convalescent COVID-19 samples were obtained from the United States, Italy and Spain. In each case, the material was cDNA or gDNA derived from T cells, B-cell-depleted T cells, or PBMCs.

V gave up 6 bases and J gave up 9 bases; unmatched junction bases: 11. The CDR3 totals 14 residues. CDR1 is SNHLY, CDR2 FYNNEI, per germline. Those enrolled in Seattle joined during active infection and were followed longitudinally afterward. This chain joins TRBV2 and TRBJ1-5; 7 nucleotides agree with TRBD1. The specimen sequenced was peripheral blood. The TCR comes from a woman in her 70s with COVID-19, enrolled during active disease. CDR3 amino acids: CASRETQGSVPQHF. The CDR3 region has the DNA TGTGCCAGCAGGGAAACACAGGGGTCTGTGCCCCAGCATTTT.